These T cell receptor beta chains were read from a single sample in a study of cytomegalovirus exposure and HLA in healthy donors. Measured with immunoSEQ multiplex PCR; TCRdb has only the in-frame clones, and not every one. The sample has more than 40,000 clones; the top ten hold approximately 2.2%. The sample was PBMCs. The receptor set was obtained from a female donor in good health and CMV-seronegative. Each CDR3 is given with its conserved first and last residue. A D gene is named only where the DNA matches it firmly.

TRBV5-1,TRBJ1-3,15,TRBD1,CASSKTGDTGNTIYF,TGCGCCAGCAGCAAAACAGGGGACACGGGAAACACCATATATTTT
TRBV20-1,TRBJ1-2,11,NA,CSAPRSYGYTF,TGCAGTGCTCCTAGATCCTATGGCTACACCTTC
TRBV7-8,TRBJ2-7,18,TRBD1,CASSSPQGQGSLVGEQYF,TGTGCCAGCAGCTCACCCCAGGGACAGGGCTCCCTAGTGGGCGAGCAGTACTTC
TRBV10-2,TRBJ1-5,14,NA,CASSGPQGNQPQHF,TGCGCCAGCAGTGGCCCGCAGGGGAATCAGCCCCAGCATTTT
TRBV6-5,TRBJ1-2,13,NA,CASSQQTNYGYTF,TGTGCCAGCAGCCAACAGACCAACTATGGCTACACCTTC
TRBV4-3,TRBJ2-1,16,TRBD1,CASSQGGTGRFDEQFF,TGCGCCAGCAGCCAAGGGGGGACAGGGAGGTTCGATGAGCAGTTCTTC
TRBV30,TRBJ2-2,15,TRBD2,CAWGGGSANTGELFF,TGTGCCTGGGGAGGCGGGAGTGCGAACACCGGGGAGCTGTTTTTT
TRBV5-1,TRBJ1-1,14,NA,CASSSSGGLTEAFF,TGCGCCAGCAGCTCCTCGGGGGGGTTGACTGAAGCTTTCTTT
TRBV9,TRBJ1-1,15,NA,CASSSRTVSSTEAFF,TGTGCCAGCAGCTCACGGACAGTTTCTAGCACTGAAGCTTTCTTT
TRBV6-5,TRBJ1-2,15,NA,CASSTHPQGSYGYTF,TGTGCCAGCAGTACACATCCCCAGGGTTCCTATGGCTACACCTTC
TRBV29-1,TRBJ1-2,13,NA,CSVEGGASYGYTF,TGCAGCGTTGAGGGGGGGGCTAGCTATGGCTACACCTTC
TRBV4-2,TRBJ2-1,17,TRBD2,CASSRTSGGASYNEQFF,TGTGCCAGCAGCAGAACTAGCGGGGGGGCTTCATACAATGAGCAGTTCTTC
TRBV7-9,TRBJ1-1,14,NA,CASRVAGRDTEAFF,TGTGCCAGCAGAGTGGCCGGGAGAGACACTGAAGCTTTCTTT
TRBV7-6,TRBJ2-5,10,NA,CAMGRETQYF,TGTGCCATGGGGAGAGAGACCCAGTACTTC
TRBV9,TRBJ2-5,15,TRBD1,CASSVGQGAGETQYF,TGTGCCAGCAGCGTAGGCCAGGGGGCTGGAGAGACCCAGTACTTC
TRBV7-8,TRBJ2-7,17,NA,CASSPAASSAVSYEQYF,TGTGCCAGCAGCCCCGCGGCCTCTAGCGCCGTTAGCTACGAGCAGTACTTC
TRBV7-9,TRBJ1-2,13,NA,CASSSSLTGGYTF,TGTGCCAGCAGCTCCTCATTAACAGGGGGCTACACCTTC
TRBV15,TRBJ1-6,13,NA,CATSRDRGSPLHF,TGTGCCACCAGCAGAGATCGCGGATCACCCCTCCACTTT
TRBV6-1,TRBJ1-1,15,NA,CASSDRRIPNTEAFF,TGTGCCAGCAGTGATAGGAGAATCCCGAACACTGAAGCTTTCTTT
TRBV5-4,TRBJ2-7,15,TRBD2,CASSSPSGGAYEQYF,TGTGCCAGCAGCTCTCCTAGCGGGGGGGCCTACGAGCAGTACTTC
TRBV29-1,TRBJ2-3,13,NA,CSVEDEQVDTQYF,TGCAGCGTTGAAGATGAGCAGGTAGATACGCAGTATTTT
TRBV28,TRBJ1-6,14,NA,CASSPGTPIGPLHF,TGTGCCAGCAGCCCCGGGACACCGATTGGACCCCTCCACTTT
TRBV14,TRBJ1-1,15,NA,CASSQDQGMNTEAFF,TGTGCCAGCAGCCAAGATCAGGGTATGAACACTGAAGCTTTCTTT
TRBV4-1,TRBJ1-5,16,NA,CASSQQPTAGNQPQHF,TGCGCCAGCAGCCAACAACCTACAGCGGGCAATCAGCCCCAGCATTTT
TRBV7-9,TRBJ2-7,12,NA,CASSFSPGEQYF,TGTGCCAGCAGCTTCAGTCCGGGTGAGCAGTACTTC
TRBV18,TRBJ1-5,14,TRBD1,CASSQGQGAMPQHF,TGTGCCAGCTCTCAAGGACAGGGGGCAATGCCCCAGCATTTT
TRBV10-2,TRBJ2-7,15,TRBD1,CASSESGTGGYEQYF,TGCGCCAGCAGTGAGTCCGGGACAGGGGGCTACGAGCAGTACTTC
TRBV5-1,TRBJ2-7,15,NA,CASSEGIQGGHEQYF,TGCGCCAGCAGCGAGGGTATACAGGGGGGGCACGAGCAGTACTTC
TRBV9,TRBJ1-2,14,TRBD1,CASSPRDSNYGYTF,TGTGCCAGCAGCCCCCGGGACAGTAACTATGGCTACACCTTC
TRBV6-1,TRBJ2-7,13,TRBD1,CASRDRGLYEQYF,TGTGCCAGCCGGGACAGGGGGCTCTACGAGCAGTACTTC
TRBV4-1,TRBJ2-1,15,TRBD2,CASSQHGTSGNEQFF,TGCGCCAGCAGCCAGCACGGGACTAGCGGGAATGAGCAGTTCTTC
TRBV5-1,TRBJ2-5,14,TRBD1,CASSRDRGDETQYF,TGCGCCAGCAGCCGGGACAGGGGAGACGAGACCCAGTACTTC
TRBV6-5,TRBJ1-6,14,TRBD1,CASRRDSLNSPLHF,TGTGCCAGCAGAAGGGACAGCTTAAATTCACCCCTCCACTTT
TRBV5-1,TRBJ2-7,15,TRBD1,CASSLGQGRSYEQYF,TGCGCCAGCAGCCTCGGACAGGGACGGTCCTACGAGCAGTACTTC
TRBV5-1,TRBJ2-7,15,TRBD2,CASSLTSGSAGEQYF,TGCGCCAGCAGCTTGACTAGCGGGAGTGCGGGCGAGCAGTACTTC
TRBV25-1,TRBJ1-3,12,NA,CASSGQGNTIYF,TGTGCCAGCAGTGGTCAGGGAAACACCATATATTTT
TRBV7-9,TRBJ2-3,15,TRBD2,CASSLGLRDTDTQYF,TGTGCCAGCAGCTTGGGACTACGTGACACAGATACGCAGTATTTT
TRBV19,TRBJ1-4,14,NA,CASSPRVTNEKLFF,TGTGCCAGTAGTCCCAGGGTGACTAATGAAAAACTGTTTTTT
TRBV30,TRBJ2-1,14,TRBD2,CAWRGTRWVNEQFF,TGTGCCTGGAGGGGGACTAGATGGGTCAATGAGCAGTTCTTC
TRBV2,TRBJ1-6,14,TRBD1,CASSEGQGYSPLHF,TGTGCCAGCAGTGAAGGACAGGGATATTCACCCCTCCACTTT
TRBV4-1,TRBJ1-2,17,NA,CASSLGSGPQVTYGYTF,TGCGCCAGCAGCCTCGGGAGCGGGCCGCAGGTAACCTATGGCTACACCTTC
TRBV18,TRBJ2-3,14,NA,CASSPIGSTDTQYF,TGTGCCAGCTCACCAATTGGCAGCACAGATACGCAGTATTTT
TRBV7-9,TRBJ2-5,14,TRBD1,CASSSTGGVETQYF,TGTGCCAGCAGCTCAACAGGGGGCGTGGAGACCCAGTACTTC
TRBV7-6,TRBJ2-1,14,NA,CASSLPGQYNEQFF,TGTGCCAGCAGCTTACCGGGACAATACAATGAGCAGTTCTTC
TRBV19,TRBJ2-1,15,TRBD1,CASSRQGSAYNEQFF,TGTGCCAGTAGTCGACAGGGATCAGCCTACAATGAGCAGTTCTTC
TRBV9,TRBJ2-7,12,NA,CASSVDGSHLYF,TGTGCCAGCAGCGTAGACGGGTCGCATCTGTACTTC
TRBV29-1,TRBJ2-3,16,TRBD2,CSVVGGLDTSTDTQYF,TGCAGCGTTGTGGGGGGGTTAGACACTAGCACAGATACGCAGTATTTT
TRBV18,TRBJ2-1,15,NA,CASSPIEGEGNEQFF,TGTGCCAGCTCACCAATCGAGGGAGAGGGAAATGAGCAGTTCTTC
TRBV29-1,TRBJ2-5,13,NA,CSVEPGSQETQYF,TGCAGCGTTGAACCCGGGAGCCAAGAGACCCAGTACTTC
TRBV6-1,TRBJ2-7,14,NA,CASSERGGAYEQYF,TGTGCCAGCAGTGAGCGGGGTGGGGCATACGAGCAGTACTTC
TRBV6-5,TRBJ2-7,15,TRBD2,CASRDYASGGYEQYF,TGTGCCAGCAGGGACTACGCTAGCGGGGGGTACGAGCAGTACTTC
TRBV19,TRBJ2-7,15,NA,CASSIGRDRLHEQYF,TGTGCCAGTAGTATTGGGCGGGACCGCCTGCACGAGCAGTACTTC
TRBV15,TRBJ1-5,14,NA,CATSRRQAGQPQHF,TGTGCCACCAGCAGACGACAGGCCGGGCAGCCCCAGCATTTT
TRBV4-3,TRBJ2-5,13,NA,CASSQGGGETQYF,TGCGCCAGCAGCCAAGGTGGCGGGGAGACCCAGTACTTC
TRBV15,TRBJ1-2,11,NA,CATSRDGQYTF,TGTGCCACCAGCAGAGACGGACAGTACACCTTC